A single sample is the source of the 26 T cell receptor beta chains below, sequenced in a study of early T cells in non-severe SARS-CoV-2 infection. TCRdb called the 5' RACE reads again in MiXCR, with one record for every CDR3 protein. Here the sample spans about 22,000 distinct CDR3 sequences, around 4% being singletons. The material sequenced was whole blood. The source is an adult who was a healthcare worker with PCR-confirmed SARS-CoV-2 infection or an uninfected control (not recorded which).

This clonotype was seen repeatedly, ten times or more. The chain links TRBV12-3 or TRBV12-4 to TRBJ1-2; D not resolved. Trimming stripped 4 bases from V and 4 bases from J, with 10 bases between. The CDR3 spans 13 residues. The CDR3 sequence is CASSSTAIYGYTF. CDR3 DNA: TGTGCCAGCAGTTCAACAGCAATCTATGGCTACACCTTC.

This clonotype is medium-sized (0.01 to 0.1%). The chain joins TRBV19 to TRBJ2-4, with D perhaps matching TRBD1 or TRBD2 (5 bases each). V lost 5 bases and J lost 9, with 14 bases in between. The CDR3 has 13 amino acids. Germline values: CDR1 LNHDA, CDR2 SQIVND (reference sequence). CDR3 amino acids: CASSFGTASIQYF. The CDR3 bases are TGTGCCAGTAGTTTTGGGACGGCCAGCATTCAGTACTTC.

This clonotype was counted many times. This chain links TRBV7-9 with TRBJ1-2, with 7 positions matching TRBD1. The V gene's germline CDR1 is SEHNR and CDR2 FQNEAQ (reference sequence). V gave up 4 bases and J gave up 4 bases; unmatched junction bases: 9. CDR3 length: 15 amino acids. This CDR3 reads CASSSTPGGPYGYTF. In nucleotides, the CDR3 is TGTGCCAGCAGCTCCACACCAGGGGGACCCTATGGCTACACCTTC.

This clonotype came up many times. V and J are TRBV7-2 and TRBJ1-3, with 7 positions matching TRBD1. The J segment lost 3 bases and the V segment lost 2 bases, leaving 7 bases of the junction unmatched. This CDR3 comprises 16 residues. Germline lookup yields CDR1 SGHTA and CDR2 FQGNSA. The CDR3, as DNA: TGTGCCAGCAGCTTAAGTAGGGGGCGCGGTGGAAACACCATATATTTT. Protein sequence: CASSLSRGRGGNTIYF. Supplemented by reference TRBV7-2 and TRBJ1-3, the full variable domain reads GAGVSQSPSNKVTEKGKDVELRCDPISGHTALYWYRQSLGQGLEFLIYFQGNSAPDKSGLPSDRFSAERTGGSVSTLTIQRTQQEDSAVYLCASSLSRGRGGNTIYFGEGSWLTVV.

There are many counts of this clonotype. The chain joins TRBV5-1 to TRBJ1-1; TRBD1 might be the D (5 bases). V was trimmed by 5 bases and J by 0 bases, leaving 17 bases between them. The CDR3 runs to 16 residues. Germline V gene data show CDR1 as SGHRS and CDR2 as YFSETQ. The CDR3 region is CASRLTGGPMNTEAFF. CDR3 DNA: TGCGCCAGCAGGCTAACAGGAGGCCCTATGAACACTGAAGCTTTCTTT. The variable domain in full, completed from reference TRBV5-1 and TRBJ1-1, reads KAGVTQTPRYLIKTRGQQVTLSCSPISGHRSVSWYQQTPGQGLQFLFEYFSETQRNKGNFPGRFSGRQFSNSRSEMNVSTLELGDSALYLCASRLTGGPMNTEAFFGQGTRLTVV.

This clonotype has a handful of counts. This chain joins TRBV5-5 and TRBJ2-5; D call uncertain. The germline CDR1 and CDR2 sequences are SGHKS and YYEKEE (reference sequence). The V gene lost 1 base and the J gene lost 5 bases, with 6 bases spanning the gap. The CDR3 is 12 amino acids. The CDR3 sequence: CASSLNTETQYF. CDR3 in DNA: TGTGCCAGCAGCTTGAATACGGAGACCCAGTACTTC. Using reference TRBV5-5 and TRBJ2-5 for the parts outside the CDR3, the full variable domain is DAGVTQSPTHLIKTRGQQVTLRCSPISGHKSVSWYQQVLGQGPQFIFQYYEKEERGRGNFPDRFSARQFPNYSSELNVNALLLGDSALYLCASSLNTETQYFGPGTRLLVL.

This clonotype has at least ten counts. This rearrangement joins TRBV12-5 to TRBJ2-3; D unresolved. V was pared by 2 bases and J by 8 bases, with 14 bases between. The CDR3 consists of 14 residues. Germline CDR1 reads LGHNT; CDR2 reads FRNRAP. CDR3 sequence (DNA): TGTGCTAGTGGTTTGTCCGGCGCGATCGGTACGCAGTATTTT. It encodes CASGLSGAIGTQYF.

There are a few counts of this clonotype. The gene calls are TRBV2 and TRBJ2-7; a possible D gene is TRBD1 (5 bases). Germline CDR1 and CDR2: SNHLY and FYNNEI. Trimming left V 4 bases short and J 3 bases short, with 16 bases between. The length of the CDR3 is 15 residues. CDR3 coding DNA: TGTGCCAGCAGTGCGATGACAGTGTTGAGCTACGAGCAGTACTTC. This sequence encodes CASSAMTVLSYEQYF. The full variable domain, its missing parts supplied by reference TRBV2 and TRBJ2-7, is EPEVTQTPSHQVTQMGQEVILRCVPISNHLYFYWYRQILGQKVEFLVSFYNNEISEKSEIFDDQFSVERPDGSNFTLKIRSTKLEDSAMYFCASSAMTVLSYEQYFGPGTRLTVT.

The DNA for the CDR3 is TGTGCCAGCATTCAGACAGGGACGCCTAACTATGGCTACACCTTC. It specifies CASIQTGTPNYGYTF. This chain links TRBV12-3 or TRBV12-4 with TRBJ1-2, with 7 bases aligning to TRBD1. This CDR3 spans 15 amino acids. After removal of 7 bases from V and 0 bases from J, the junction contained 8 bases not matched to a gene.

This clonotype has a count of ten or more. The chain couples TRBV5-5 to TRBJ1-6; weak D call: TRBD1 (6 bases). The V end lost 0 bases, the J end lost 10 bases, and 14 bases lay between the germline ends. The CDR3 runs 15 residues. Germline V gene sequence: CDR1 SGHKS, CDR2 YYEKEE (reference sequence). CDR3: CASSLAGPGVSPLHF. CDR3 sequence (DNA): TGTGCCAGCAGCTTGGCGGGGCCAGGGGTGTCACCCCTCCACTTT.

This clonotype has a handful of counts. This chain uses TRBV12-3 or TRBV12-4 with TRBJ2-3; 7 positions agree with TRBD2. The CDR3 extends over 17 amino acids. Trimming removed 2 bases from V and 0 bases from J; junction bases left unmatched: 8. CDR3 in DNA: TGTGCCAGCAGTTTATCTCGGGGAGGGACTAGCACAGATACGCAGTATTTT. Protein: CASSLSRGGTSTDTQYF.

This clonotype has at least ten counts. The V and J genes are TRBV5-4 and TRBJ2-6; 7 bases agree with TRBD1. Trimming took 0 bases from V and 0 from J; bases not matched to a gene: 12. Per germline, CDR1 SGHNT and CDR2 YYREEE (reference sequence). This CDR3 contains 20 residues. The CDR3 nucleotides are TGTGCCAGCAGCTTGGCGGGACAGTTCCCCACTATCTCTGGGGCCAACGTCCTGACTTTC. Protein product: CASSLAGQFPTISGANVLTF. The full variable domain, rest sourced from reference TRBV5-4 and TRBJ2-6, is ETGVTQSPTHLIKTRGQQVTLRCSSQSGHNTVSWYQQALGQGPQFIFQYYREEENGRGNFPPRFSGLQFPNYSSELNVNALELDDSALYLCASSLAGQFPTISGANVLTFGAGSRLTVL.

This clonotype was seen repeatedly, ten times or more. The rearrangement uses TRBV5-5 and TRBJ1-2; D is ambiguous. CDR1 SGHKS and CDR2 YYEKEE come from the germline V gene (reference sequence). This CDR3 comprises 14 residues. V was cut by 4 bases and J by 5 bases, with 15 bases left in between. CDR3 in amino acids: CASSPQGRSYGYTF. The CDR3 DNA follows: TGTGCCAGCAGCCCCCAAGGACGGTCATATGGCTACACCTTC.

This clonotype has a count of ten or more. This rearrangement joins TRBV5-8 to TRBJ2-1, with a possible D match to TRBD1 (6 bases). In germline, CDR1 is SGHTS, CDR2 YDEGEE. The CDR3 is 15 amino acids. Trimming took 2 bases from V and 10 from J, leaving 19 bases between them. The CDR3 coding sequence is TGTGCCAGCAGCTTTCGACGACAGGAGCCAAGGGAGCAGTTCTTC. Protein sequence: CASSFRRQEPREQFF.

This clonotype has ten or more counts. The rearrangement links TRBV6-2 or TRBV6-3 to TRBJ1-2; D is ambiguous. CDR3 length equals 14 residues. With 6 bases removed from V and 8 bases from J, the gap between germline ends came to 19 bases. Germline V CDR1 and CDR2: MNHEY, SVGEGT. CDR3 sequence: CASSNGPTVDGYTF. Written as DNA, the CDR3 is TGTGCCAGCAGCAACGGTCCCACTGTGGACGGCTACACCTTC.

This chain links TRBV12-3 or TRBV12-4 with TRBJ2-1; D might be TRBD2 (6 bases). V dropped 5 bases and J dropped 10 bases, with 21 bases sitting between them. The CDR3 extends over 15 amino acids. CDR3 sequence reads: CASSRSMGGIQEQFF. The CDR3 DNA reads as TGTGCCAGCAGTCGAAGCATGGGCGGGATACAGGAGCAGTTCTTC.

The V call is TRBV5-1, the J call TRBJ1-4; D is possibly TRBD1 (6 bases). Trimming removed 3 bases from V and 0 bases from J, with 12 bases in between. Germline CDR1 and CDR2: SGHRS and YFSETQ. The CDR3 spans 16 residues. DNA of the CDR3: TGCGCCAGCAGCTCTGAGGGACATGCAACTAATGAAAAACTGTTTTTT. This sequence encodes CASSSEGHATNEKLFF. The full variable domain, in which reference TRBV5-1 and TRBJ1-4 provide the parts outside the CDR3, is KAGVTQTPRYLIKTRGQQVTLSCSPISGHRSVSWYQQTPGQGLQFLFEYFSETQRNKGNFPGRFSGRQFSNSRSEMNVSTLELGDSALYLCASSSEGHATNEKLFFGSGTQLSVL.

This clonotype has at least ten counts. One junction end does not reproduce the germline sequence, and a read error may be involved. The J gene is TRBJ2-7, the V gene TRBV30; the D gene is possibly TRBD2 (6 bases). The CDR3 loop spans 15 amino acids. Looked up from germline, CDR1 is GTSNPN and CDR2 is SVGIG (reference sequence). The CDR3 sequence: CAWRGMVTPVHEQYF. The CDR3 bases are TGTGCGTGGAGGGGAATGGTGACCCCCGTCCACGAGCAGTACTTC.

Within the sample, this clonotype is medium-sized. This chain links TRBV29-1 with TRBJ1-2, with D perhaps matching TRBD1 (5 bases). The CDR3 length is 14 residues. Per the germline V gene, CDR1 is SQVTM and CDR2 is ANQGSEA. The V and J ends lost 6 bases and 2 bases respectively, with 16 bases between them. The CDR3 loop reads CSVPGLNLNYGYTF. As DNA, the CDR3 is TGCAGCGTACCGGGACTTAACTTAAACTATGGCTACACCTTC.

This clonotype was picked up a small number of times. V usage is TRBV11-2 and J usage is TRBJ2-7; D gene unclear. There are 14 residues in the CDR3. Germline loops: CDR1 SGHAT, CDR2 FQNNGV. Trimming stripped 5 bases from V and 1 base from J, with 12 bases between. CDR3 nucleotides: TGTGCCAGCAGCCCCCATGGGCCGTCCTACGAGCAGTACTTC. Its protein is CASSPHGPSYEQYF.

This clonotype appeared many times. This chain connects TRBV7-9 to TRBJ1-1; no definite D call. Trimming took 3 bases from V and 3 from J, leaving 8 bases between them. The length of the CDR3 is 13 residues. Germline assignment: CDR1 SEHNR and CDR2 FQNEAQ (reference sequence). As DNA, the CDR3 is TGTGCCAGCAGCTTGACTCCCGACACTGAAGCTTTCTTT. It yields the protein CASSLTPDTEAFF.

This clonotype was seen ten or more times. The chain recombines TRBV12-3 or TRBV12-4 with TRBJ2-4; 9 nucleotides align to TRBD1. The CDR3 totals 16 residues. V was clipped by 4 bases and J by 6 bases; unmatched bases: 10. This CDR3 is CASSSGTGILGNIQYF. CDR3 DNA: TGTGCCAGCAGTTCCGGGACAGGGATTTTGGGAAACATTCAGTACTTC.

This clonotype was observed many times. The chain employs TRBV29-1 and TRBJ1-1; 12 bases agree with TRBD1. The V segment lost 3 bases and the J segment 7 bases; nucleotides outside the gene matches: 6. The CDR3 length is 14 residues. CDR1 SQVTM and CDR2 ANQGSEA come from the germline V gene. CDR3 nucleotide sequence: TGCAGCGTTGATGGCCGGGACAGGGGGCTTGAAGCTTTCTTT. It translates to CSVDGRDRGLEAFF. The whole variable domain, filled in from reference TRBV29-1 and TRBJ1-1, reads SAVISQKPSRDICQRGTSLTIQCQVDSQVTMMFWYRQQPGQSLTLIATANQGSEATYESGFVIDKFPISRPNLTFSTLTVSNMSPEDSSIYLCSVDGRDRGLEAFFGQGTRLTVV.

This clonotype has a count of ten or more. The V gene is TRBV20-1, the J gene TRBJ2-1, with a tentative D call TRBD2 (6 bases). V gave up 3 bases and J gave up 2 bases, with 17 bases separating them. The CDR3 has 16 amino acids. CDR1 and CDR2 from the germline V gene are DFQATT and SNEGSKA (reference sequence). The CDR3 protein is CSARTQLARAYNEQFF. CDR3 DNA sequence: TGCAGTGCTAGGACCCAACTAGCAAGGGCCTACAATGAGCAGTTCTTC.

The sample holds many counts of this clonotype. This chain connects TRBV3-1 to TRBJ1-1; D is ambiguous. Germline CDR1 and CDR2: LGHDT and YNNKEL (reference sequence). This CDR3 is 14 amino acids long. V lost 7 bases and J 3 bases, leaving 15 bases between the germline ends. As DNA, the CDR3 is TGTGCCAGCACGCGGACGGGGTTGGACACTGAAGCTTTCTTT. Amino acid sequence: CASTRTGLDTEAFF. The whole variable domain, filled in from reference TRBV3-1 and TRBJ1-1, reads DTAVSQTPKYLVTQMGNDKSIKCEQNLGHDTMYWYKQDSKKFLKIMFSYNNKELIINETVPNRFSPKSPDKAHLNLHINSLELGDSAVYFCASTRTGLDTEAFFGQGTRLTVV.

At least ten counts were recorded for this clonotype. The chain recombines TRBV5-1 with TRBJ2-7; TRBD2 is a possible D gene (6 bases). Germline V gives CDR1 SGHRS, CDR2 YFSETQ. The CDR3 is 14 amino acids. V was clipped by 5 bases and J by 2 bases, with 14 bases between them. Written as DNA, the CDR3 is TGCGCCAGCAGTTCCACGGGGGTTACCTACGAGCAGTACTTC. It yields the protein CASSSTGVTYEQYF.